The 23 T cell receptor beta chains below all came from one sample that was sequenced in a study of blood T cells in healthy people across ages. Combining a sample-barcoded 5' primer with a J-beta primer mix, a second PCR ran for about 6 to 11 cycles. TCRdb re-analysed the 5' RACE reads in MiXCR, keeping a single row per CDR3 protein. The sample records about 1.5 million distinct CDR3 sequences, approximately 43% being singletons. The sequenced sample was blood. These receptors came from a woman between 18 and 29 years old in good health.

This clonotype occurred a few times. This sequence joins TRBV6-2 or TRBV6-3 and TRBJ2-1; the D gene could be TRBD1 or TRBD2 (5 bases each). Trimming stripped 2 bases from V and 7 bases from J, with 21 bases between. CDR3 length: 17 amino acids. Germline CDR1 is MNHEY and CDR2 is SVGEGT. The CDR3 loop is CASSYLTTGAYGNEQFF. The CDR3 nucleotides read TGTGCCAGCAGTTACCTTACTACCGGGGCCTATGGGAATGAGCAGTTCTTC.

V gene TRBV29-1 combines with J gene TRBJ2-7; a possible D gene is TRBD2 (6 bases). The J call may not be correct, given that the DNA end is closer to TRBJ2-4. Germline CDR1 and CDR2: SQVTM and ANQGSEA. The CDR3 totals 18 residues. In nucleotides, the CDR3 is TGCAGCGTCCGGAACAACCAGATAGTCGGGGGTGCCAAAAACATTCAGTACTTC. It is translated as CSVRNNQIVGGAKNIQYF.

The chain is built from TRBV9 and TRBJ2-7; D possibly uses TRBD1 or TRBD2 (5 bases each). V was trimmed by 0 bases and J by 6 bases, leaving 10 bases between them. Germline-derived CDR1 and CDR2 are SGDLS and YYNGEE. CDR3 size: 13 residues. DNA for the CDR3: TGTGCCAGCAGCGTAGGTTACGGGGCCGAGCAGTACTTC. Its translation: CASSVGYGAEQYF.

This clonotype was recorded once. The V and J genes are TRBV6-5 and TRBJ2-4, with D tentatively TRBD2 (5 bases). The DNA end favors TRBJ2-7, so the J call may be wrong. The CDR3 extends over 15 amino acids. Germline CDR1 reads MNHEY; CDR2 reads SVGAGI. The CDR3 loop reads CASSYDRAGAYEQYF. The CDR3 DNA reads TGTGCCAGCAGTTACGATCGGGCGGGTGCCTACGAGCAGTACTTC.

J is TRBJ2-2 and V is TRBV3-1; unclear D gene. CDR3 length equals 13 residues. Trimming stripped 3 bases from V and 6 bases from J, with 8 bases between. From germline, CDR1 is LGHDT and CDR2 YNNKEL (reference sequence). In DNA, the CDR3 is TGTGCCAGCAGCCAGGGTACGCCCGGGGAGCTGTTTTTT. This encodes CASSQGTPGELFF.

With regard to this clonotype: Germline and junction disagree at one end, which may indicate a read error. The CDR3, as DNA: TGTGCCGGCAGCTTAGAGGGTTGGCCGGGGGCCTTCAATGAGCAGTTCTTC. Protein sequence: CAGSLEGWPGAFNEQFF. The chain links TRBV7-2 to TRBJ2-1; D possibly uses TRBD1 or TRBD2 (6 bases each). This CDR3 has 17 residues. The germline CDR1 and CDR2 sequences are SGHTA and FQGNSA.

In this sample, this clonotype turned up a few times. The rearrangement uses TRBV6-6 and TRBJ2-2; D is undetermined. Germline CDR1 reads MNHNY; CDR2 reads SVGAGI (reference sequence). V gave up 4 bases and J gave up 7 bases, with 7 bases separating them. This CDR3 has 12 residues. The CDR3 nucleotides are TGTGCCAGCAGTTTAATTATCGGGGAGCTGTTTTTT. Protein sequence: CASSLIIGELFF.

This clonotype was observed a few times. This chain connects TRBV28 to TRBJ2-1; D is unresolved. Germline CDR1 MDHEN, CDR2 SYDVKM. Trimming shortened V by 6 bases and J by 4 bases, and 19 bases separated the two germline ends. This CDR3 region has 16 residues. CDR3 residues: CASSPVTGVRYNEQFF. In nucleotides, the CDR3 is TGTGCCAGCAGCCCAGTGACCGGAGTAAGATACAATGAGCAGTTCTTC.

The chain combines TRBV6-2 or TRBV6-3 with TRBJ2-1; D unclear. From germline, CDR1 is MNHEY and CDR2 SVGEGT. V was cut by 7 bases and J by 4 bases, with 17 bases left in between. This CDR3 has 15 amino acids. The CDR3 here is CASNAPRQRYNEQFF. CDR3 DNA: TGTGCCAGCAATGCTCCCCGGCAGAGATACAATGAGCAGTTCTTC.

With regard to this clonotype: The junction shows a germline mismatch at one end, possibly a read error. CDR3 nucleotides: TGCGCCGGCAGCCAATTGTGGACAGGGAGTTATGGCTACACCTTC. It translates to CAGSQLWTGSYGYTF. The genes are TRBV4-1 and TRBJ1-2, with 8 bases fitting TRBD1. The germline V gene has CDR1 MGHRA and CDR2 YSYEKL. The CDR3 runs 15 residues.

The chain carries TRBV7-9 and TRBJ2-3, with 9 bases that match TRBD1. The CDR3 has 16 amino acids. V lost 5 bases and J lost 3; bases outside the gene matches: 9. The germline V gene has CDR1 SEHNR and CDR2 FQNEAQ (reference sequence). The CDR3 region is CASSPPGQGSTDTQYF. The DNA of the CDR3 is TGTGCCAGCAGCCCACCCGGACAGGGGTCGACAGATACGCAGTATTTT.

The chain links TRBV20-1 to TRBJ2-1; D is perhaps TRBD2 (5 bases). The last part of the DNA fits TRBJ2-7 better; the J call may be wrong. Germline CDR1 is DFQATT and CDR2 is SNEGSKA (reference sequence). The CDR3 length is 16 residues. CDR3 residues: CSAREGAPSSYNEQYF. The DNA of the CDR3 is TGCAGTGCTAGAGAGGGAGCACCCAGCTCCTACAATGAGCAGTACTTC.

This sequence joins TRBV27 and TRBJ2-5; D possibly uses TRBD1 or TRBD2 (5 bases each). V lost 1 base, J lost 4 bases, and 19 bases lay in between. The germline gives CDR1 MNHEY, CDR2 SMNVEV (reference sequence). The CDR3 length is 17 residues. This CDR3 reads CASSLLPKGRLGETQYF. The CDR3 region has the DNA TGTGCCAGCAGTTTATTGCCCAAGGGACGGCTCGGAGAGACCCAGTACTTC.

CDR3 region: CSASKRGGTYNEQFF. In DNA, the CDR3 is TGCAGTGCTAGTAAACGCGGGGGAACCTACAATGAGCAGTTCTTC. This chain joins TRBV20-1 and TRBJ2-1; 7 nucleotides line up with TRBD2. The CDR3 consists of 15 residues. The ends lost 3 bases at V and 2 bases at J; junction bases unmatched: 7. Germline V gene data show CDR1 as DFQATT and CDR2 as SNEGSKA (reference sequence).

This clonotype was detected only a few times. V usage is TRBV6-2 or TRBV6-3 and J usage is TRBJ2-3, with 9 positions matching TRBD2. V was pared by 7 bases and J by 2 bases, with 4 bases of the junction left unmatched. Germline-derived CDR1 and CDR2 are MNHEY and SVGEGT. The CDR3 is 14 amino acids. The CDR3 spells CASIRTSDTDTQYF. Here the CDR3 DNA reads TGTGCCAGCATCCGGACTAGCGACACAGATACGCAGTATTTT.

J is TRBJ1-2 and V is TRBV9; the match to TRBD1 covers 9 bases. The V and J ends lost 1 base and 7 bases, in that order; junction bases with no gene match: 8. This CDR3 has 15 amino acids. Germline CDR1 and CDR2: SGDLS and YYNGEE. The CDR3 loop reads CASSVYRDRDSGYTF. In DNA, the CDR3 is TGTGCCAGCAGCGTATACCGGGACAGGGATTCTGGCTACACCTTC.

The chain is built from TRBV29-1 and TRBJ1-4, with D possibly matching TRBD1 (5 bases). Trimming took 6 bases from V and 5 from J, leaving 7 bases between them. Germline values: CDR1 SQVTM, CDR2 ANQGSEA. The CDR3 covers 11 residues. In nucleotides, the CDR3 is TGCAGCGTGGGGGGAAATGAAAAACTGTTTTTT. Residues: CSVGGNEKLFF.

This clonotype was found a few times. V is TRBV7-2 and J is TRBJ1-1, with 8 positions matching TRBD1. This CDR3 is 14 amino acids long. The V segment lost 6 bases and the J segment 4 bases; nucleotides outside the gene matches: 7. Germline loops: CDR1 SGHTA, CDR2 FQGNSA. CDR3 amino acids: CASSRQGSATEAFF. The CDR3 DNA reads as TGTGCCAGCAGTAGACAGGGGTCGGCCACTGAAGCTTTCTTT.

Worth noting for this clonotype: One junction end disagrees with the germline gene, perhaps due to a read error. The CDR3 nucleotides are TGTGCAAGCAGCCAAGTACACAAAGAGAGAGGGGGCTACACCTTC. The encoded protein is CASSQVHKERGGYTF. This chain joins TRBV3-1 and TRBJ1-2; unclear D gene. Germline CDR1 reads LGHDT; CDR2 reads YNNKEL (reference sequence). The CDR3 loop spans 15 amino acids.

The chain carries TRBV18 and TRBJ2-5, with D hard to call. The J call may be wrong; the DNA end is better matched by TRBJ2-7. The V gene's germline CDR1 is KGHSH and CDR2 LQKENI. The CDR3 extends over 15 amino acids. The CDR3 sequence: CASSPLSLLKNEQYF. CDR3 DNA sequence: TGTGCCAGCTCACCACTTTCCCTTTTGAAGAACGAGCAGTACTTC.

This clonotype was counted ten times or more. The rearrangement links TRBV3-1 to TRBJ1-5, with no clear D. There are 13 residues in the CDR3. Germline V gives CDR1 LGHDT, CDR2 YNNKEL (reference sequence). The V end was cut by 2 bases, the J end by 1 base, with 3 bases between. The CDR3 protein is CASSQMSNQPQHF. The CDR3 bases are TGTGCCAGCAGCCAAATGAGCAATCAGCCCCAGCATTTT.

This clonotype was seen a handful of times. V gene TRBV20-1 combines with J gene TRBJ1-2, with a weak D call TRBD1 (5 bases). This CDR3 contains 11 residues. V dropped 7 bases and J dropped 2 bases, with 8 bases sitting between them. CDR1 DFQATT and CDR2 SNEGSKA come from the germline V gene (reference sequence). CDR3 bases: TGCAGTGGAGAGGGGAACTATGGCTACACCTTC. The encoded protein is CSGEGNYGYTF.

V is TRBV4-3 and J is TRBJ2-1; no clear D gene. The CDR3 contains 16 residues. Per the germline V gene, CDR1 is LGHNA and CDR2 is YSLEER. Deletions cut 0 bases from V and 0 bases from J, with 9 bases between. CDR3 nucleotides: TGCGCCAGCAGCCAAGATCCTCTCAGCTCCTACAATGAGCAGTTCTTC. This encodes CASSQDPLSSYNEQFF.